This TCR beta chain was sequenced during a study of neurological immune-mediated disorders. Germline loops: CDR1 DFQATT, CDR2 SNEGSKA (reference sequence). The ends were cut back, 6 bases at V and 6 bases at J, with 12 bases in the middle. The CDR3 spans 12 residues. Ten or more counts support this clonotype. cDNA was made by 5'RACE with 10-nucleotide random UMIs. TCRdb called the 5' RACE reads again in MiXCR, with one record for every CDR3 protein. The sample carries around 56,000 distinct CDR3 sequences, 24% recorded once. Specified time point: technical triplicate 2. The rearrangement uses TRBV20-1 and TRBJ2-1, with unresolved D. The sequence was collected from a man in his sixties with HTLV-1-associated myelopathy (HAM/TSP). Sequencing used PBMCs. The CDR3 sequence is CSARTYTNEQFF. DNA of the CDR3: TGCAGTGCCAGAACGTACACCAATGAGCAGTTCTTC.